These 21 T cell receptor beta chains came from one sample sequenced in a study of blood T cell repertoires in COVID-19. TCRdb's table, derived via immunoSEQ multiplex PCR, lists solely in-frame clones and lacks some. The sample comprises about 55,000 clones, roughly four fifths of which are singletons, and roughly 2% rests with the top ten. Sequencing was carried out using peripheral blood. Receptors originate from a woman aged 55-70 years with acute or convalescent COVID-19.

This sequence joins TRBV19 and TRBJ1-5; D unclear. The germline CDR1 and CDR2 sequences are LNHDA and SQIVND (reference sequence). This CDR3 is built from 13 residues. V was cut by 10 bases and J by 4 bases, with 14 bases left in between. The CDR3 region has the DNA TGTGCCACTAATCGCCAAGCTAATCAGCCCCAGCATTTT. It specifies CATNRQANQPQHF.

The V and J genes are TRBV20-1 and TRBJ1-3; 11 bases are a match to TRBD1. The CDR3 runs 14 residues. J gave up 8 bases and V 3 bases, and 6 bases lay outside the gene matches. Germline V lookup: CDR1 DFQATT, CDR2 SNEGSKA (reference sequence). As DNA, the CDR3 is TGCAGTGCTAGTAGAGGGGGACAGGGGGACACCATATATTTT. Protein sequence: CSASRGGQGDTIYF.

The chain recombines TRBV28 with TRBJ2-3; D is uncertain. The CDR3 has 13 residues. Trimming pared 3 bases from V and 3 bases from J, leaving 7 bases between. Per the germline V gene, CDR1 is MDHEN and CDR2 is SYDVKM. In DNA, the CDR3 is TGTGCCAGCAGTTTGCTAGGAACAGATACGCAGTATTTT. Encoded protein: CASSLLGTDTQYF.

Here the CDR3 reads CATSDPRGAGGTDTQYF. CDR3 DNA sequence: TGTGCCACCAGTGATCCCAGGGGAGCGGGGGGCACAGATACGCAGTATTTT. V is TRBV24-1 and J is TRBJ2-3, with TRBD2 identical over 8 bases. This CDR3 comprises 17 residues. From germline, CDR1 is KGHDR and CDR2 SFDVKD. V lost 3 bases to trimming and J lost 1 base; unmatched junction nucleotides: 8.

The chain is built from TRBV5-1 and TRBJ2-1; TRBD1 aligns across 8 bases. The CDR3 loop spans 16 amino acids. The germline CDR1 and CDR2 sequences are SGHRS and YFSETQ. With 2 bases clipped from V and 1 base from J, the junction kept 5 bases outside the gene matches. CDR3: CASSLPTGVSYNEQFF. The CDR3 DNA reads as TGCGCCAGCAGCTTACCGACAGGGGTATCCTACAATGAGCAGTTCTTC.

This clone was counted between two and nine times. The rearrangement uses TRBV6-5 and TRBJ2-3, with D maybe TRBD2 (5 bases). Between the trimmed V and J ends, which lost 8 bases and 3 bases, there was a span of 15 bases. Germline V gene lookup returns CDR1 MNHEY and CDR2 SVGAGI. The CDR3 sequence is 14 residues long. CDR3 sequence (DNA): TGTGCCAGCCGAAGACTGGGGAGAACAGATACGCAGTATTTT. Translating it yields CASRRLGRTDTQYF.

V and J are TRBV7-9 and TRBJ1-2; no clear D. V lost 6 bases, J lost 8 bases, and 10 bases lay in between. The CDR3 length is 11 residues. Germline-derived CDR1 and CDR2 are SEHNR and FQNEAQ (reference sequence). The chain's CDR3 is CASSLEGGYTF. The CDR3 DNA sequence: TGTGCCAGCAGTCTCGAGGGAGGCTACACCTTC.

This clone was seen only a few times. This chain joins TRBV24-1 and TRBJ1-2; a possible D gene is TRBD1 (5 bases). The CDR3 extends over 13 amino acids. Trimming removed 4 bases from V and 5 bases from J, with 10 bases in between. Germline CDR1 is KGHDR and CDR2 is SFDVKD. CDR3 loop: CATSESGMYGYTF. In nucleotides, the CDR3 is TGTGCCACCAGTGAGTCAGGGATGTATGGCTACACCTTC.

This clone was recorded only once. The V gene is TRBV6-1, the J gene TRBJ1-3; D possibly corresponds to TRBD1 (5 bases). CDR1 and CDR2 from the germline V gene are MNHNS and SASEGT. Between the trimmed V and J ends, which lost 2 bases and 4 bases, there was a span of 15 bases. The CDR3 totals 16 residues. The CDR3 loop is CASSEQSSGSGNTIYF. The CDR3 nucleotides read TGTGCCAGCAGTGAACAGTCCTCAGGGTCGGGAAACACCATATATTTT.

This chain joins TRBV7-2 and TRBJ1-3; D gene unclear. CDR1 and CDR2 from the germline V gene are SGHTA and FQGNSA. This CDR3 comprises 16 residues. V dropped 1 base and J dropped 4 bases, with 14 bases sitting between them. CDR3 nucleotides: TGTGCCAGCAGCTTAGAAGGTGTTCCGGGGGGAAACACCATATATTTT. It translates to CASSLEGVPGGNTIYF.

The chain links TRBV10-3 to TRBJ2-3, with D maybe TRBD2 (6 bases). Looked up from germline, CDR1 is ENHRY and CDR2 is SYGVKD. The CDR3 length is 16 residues. V lost 10 bases and J 2 bases, leaving 22 bases between the germline ends. The CDR3 DNA reads TGTGCCACTAGGCTAGGGACTGTCCGGTCCACAGATACGCAGTATTTT. Amino acid sequence: CATRLGTVRSTDTQYF.

This clone was detected only once. CDR3 amino acids: CASSFYRGRGQPQHF. In nucleotides, the CDR3 is TGTGCCAGCAGTTTCTACAGGGGGCGAGGGCAGCCCCAGCATTTT. The chain couples TRBV28 to TRBJ1-5; 9 positions match TRBD1. J was trimmed by 7 bases and V by 3 bases; bases with no gene match: 7. In germline, CDR1 is MDHEN, CDR2 SYDVKM. This CDR3 has 15 amino acids. Combining the CDR3 with reference TRBV28 and TRBJ1-5 gives the whole variable domain DVKVTQSSRYLVKRTGEKVFLECVQDMDHENMFWYRQDPGLGLRLIYFSYDVKMKEKGDIPEGYSVSREKKERFSLILESASTNQTSMYLCASSFYRGRGQPQHFGDGTRLSIL.

The chain uses TRBV7-8 and TRBJ1-3, with D uncertain. V was shortened by 4 bases and J by 1 base, with 11 bases between the two germline ends. The CDR3 covers 15 residues. CDR1 and CDR2 (germline): SGHVS, FQNEAQ. Written as DNA, the CDR3 is TGTGCCAGCAGCTATGAACTTCGGTCTGGAAACACCATATATTTT. This codes for CASSYELRSGNTIYF.

This clone was counted once. The V and J genes are TRBV4-1 and TRBJ2-2, with 8 bases identical to TRBD1. The CDR3 totals 14 residues. Losses at the gene ends were 1 base for V and 5 bases for J; bases not matched to a gene: 0. The germline V gene encodes CDR1 MGHRA and CDR2 YSYEKL. CDR3 nucleotides: TGCGCCAGCAGCCAAGGACAGGGGACCGGGGAGCTGTTTTTT. Protein product: CASSQGQGTGELFF.

The chain couples TRBV7-9 to TRBJ1-1; a possible D gene is TRBD1 (6 bases). V gave up 5 bases and J gave up 4 bases, with 8 bases separating them. The CDR3 spans 12 residues. CDR1 is SEHNR and CDR2 is FQNEAQ in the germline V gene (reference sequence). CDR3 nucleotide sequence: TGTGCCAGCAGCATCAGGGGCACTGAAGCTTTCTTT. Its protein is CASSIRGTEAFF.

The V and J genes are TRBV7-2 and TRBJ1-2; possible D gene TRBD1, 6 bases. Deletions cut 4 bases from V and 5 bases from J, with 11 bases between. Germline lookup yields CDR1 SGHTA and CDR2 FQGNSA. This CDR3 has 13 residues. In nucleotides, the CDR3 is TGTGCCAGCAGCTCACGACAGGCATATGGCTACACCTTC. This sequence encodes CASSSRQAYGYTF.

The chain joins TRBV3-1 (or the pseudogene TRBV3-2) to TRBJ2-1; 9 bases are shared with TRBD2. The CDR3 is 16 residues long. V gave up 1 base and J gave up 7 bases; unmatched junction bases: 8. Germline V CDR1 and CDR2: LGHDT, YNNKEL (reference sequence). The CDR3 region is CASSQALAGTGNEQFF. CDR3 in DNA: TGTGCCAGCAGCCAAGCCCTAGCGGGGACGGGAAATGAGCAGTTCTTC.

This chain connects TRBV9 to TRBJ2-1; 12 bases fit TRBD2. This CDR3 has 17 residues. CDR1 is SGDLS, CDR2 YYNGEE, per germline. The ends lost 3 bases at V and 6 bases at J; junction bases unmatched: 10. In DNA form, the CDR3 reads TGTGCCAGCAGCGACCCCGGACTAGCGGGAAAACCCAATGAGCAGTTCTTC. Translation gives CASSDPGLAGKPNEQFF.

In this sample, this clone turned up once. The chain links TRBV18 to TRBJ1-5, with TRBD1 matching 7 bases. The V gene end was trimmed by 6 bases and the J gene end by 7 bases; junction bases not matched to a gene: 9. This CDR3 region has 14 residues. The germline gives CDR1 KGHSH, CDR2 LQKENI. The CDR3 reads CASSPQGEVQPQHF. The CDR3 region has the DNA TGTGCCAGCTCGCCTCAGGGGGAAGTACAGCCCCAGCATTTT.

The rearrangement links TRBV6-6 to TRBJ1-3, with D perhaps TRBD1 (6 bases). The CDR3 has 17 amino acids. Germline CDR1 reads MNHNY; CDR2 reads SVGAGI (reference sequence). The V end lost 5 bases, the J end lost 0 bases, and 17 bases lay between the germline ends. CDR3 region: CASSPHRARYSGNTIYF. For the CDR3, the DNA is TGTGCCAGCAGTCCCCACAGGGCCCGATACTCTGGAAACACCATATATTTT.

This clone has more than one count but fewer than ten. This chain uses TRBV4-1 with TRBJ1-4; 7 nucleotides match TRBD1. In germline, CDR1 is MGHRA, CDR2 YSYEKL. V was pared by 1 base and J by 3 bases, with 8 bases of the junction left unmatched. The CDR3 loop spans 17 amino acids. CDR3 DNA sequence: TGCGCCAGCAGCCAAGTCCAGGGGGGTTTGTCTAATGAAAAACTGTTTTTT. Its protein product is CASSQVQGGLSNEKLFF.